A selection of T cell receptor beta chains follows, all from one sample in a study of pediatric ulcerative colitis. TCRdb keeps only in-frame clones here, not all; method: immunoSEQ multiplex PCR. In the table there are about 15,000 clones, 90% of which are singletons. Sequencing input: blood. These TCRs come from a boy younger than 18 with moderate ulcerative colitis. Each CDR3 is given with its conserved first and last residue. D genes are given only for firm matches. Rows give clone size only sometimes, using once, few, many, or a class for an expanded clone.

j_call	v_call	clone_size	d_call	cdr3_aa	cdr3_nt
TRBJ2-1	TRBV5-1	-	-	CASSLAGLSSYNEQFF	TGCGCCAGCAGCTTGGCGGGGTTGAGCTCCTACAATGAGCAGTTCTTC
TRBJ1-1	TRBV6-1	-	-	CASSEGPLNTEAFF	TGTGCCAGCAGTGAAGGTCCGTTGAACACTGAAGCTTTCTTT
TRBJ1-1	TRBV9	few	-	CASSAGEMNTEAFF	TGTGCCAGCAGCGCCGGGGAGATGAACACTGAAGCTTTCTTT
TRBJ2-7	TRBV6-5	-	-	CASSLARESYEQYF	TGTGCCAGCAGTTTAGCCAGGGAATCCTACGAGCAGTACTTC
TRBJ2-6	TRBV5-4	-	-	CASSRDSSRANVLTF	TGTGCCAGCAGCAGAGACAGCTCTCGGGCCAACGTCCTGACTTTC
TRBJ2-1	TRBV2	-	TRBD1	CASQNDRGEQFF	TGTGCCAGCCAGAACGACAGGGGTGAGCAGTTCTTC
TRBJ2-3	TRBV10-3	-	TRBD2	CAIRTSGLSDTQYF	TGTGCCATCCGGACTAGCGGGTTGTCAGATACGCAGTATTTT
TRBJ1-2	TRBV20-1	-	-	CSAGGYTF	TGCAGTGCGGGGGGCTACACCTTC
TRBJ2-7	TRBV27	-	-	CASSLTFGGEQYF	TGTGCCAGCAGTTTAACGTTTGGCGGCGAGCAGTACTTC
TRBJ1-1	TRBV6-5	-	TRBD1	CASSYSRGTEAFF	TGTGCCAGCAGTTACTCCAGGGGGACTGAAGCTTTCTTT
TRBJ1-1	TRBV11-2	-	-	CASSLVAPGLEAFF	TGTGCCAGCAGCTTAGTGGCCCCGGGGCTTGAAGCTTTCTTT
TRBJ2-7	TRBV11-3	-	-	CASSLGGQIFYEQYF	TGTGCCAGCAGCCTAGGAGGACAGATATTCTACGAGCAGTACTTC
TRBJ2-2	TRBV2	-	TRBD2	CASTQNGLAMGGELFF	TGTGCCAGCACCCAGAACGGACTAGCTATGGGCGGGGAGCTGTTTTTT
TRBJ1-2	TRBV2	-	-	CASNLHKFYGYTF	TGTGCCAGCAATCTCCACAAGTTCTATGGCTACACCTTC
TRBJ1-5	TRBV4-1	-	-	CASSQASTGYSNQPQHF	TGCGCCAGCAGCCAAGCCTCCACAGGGTATAGCAATCAGCCCCAGCATTTT
TRBJ2-3	TRBV2	-	-	CASSELTSTDTQYF	TGTGCCAGCAGTGAGCTAACTAGCACAGATACGCAGTATTTT
TRBJ2-2	TRBV9	-	TRBD1	CASTRQGDTGELFF	TGTGCCAGCACCCGACAGGGGGACACCGGGGAGCTGTTTTTT
TRBJ1-2	TRBV19	-	TRBD1	CASSIDRALGYGYTF	TGTGCCAGTAGTATCGACAGGGCTCTAGGCTATGGCTACACCTTC